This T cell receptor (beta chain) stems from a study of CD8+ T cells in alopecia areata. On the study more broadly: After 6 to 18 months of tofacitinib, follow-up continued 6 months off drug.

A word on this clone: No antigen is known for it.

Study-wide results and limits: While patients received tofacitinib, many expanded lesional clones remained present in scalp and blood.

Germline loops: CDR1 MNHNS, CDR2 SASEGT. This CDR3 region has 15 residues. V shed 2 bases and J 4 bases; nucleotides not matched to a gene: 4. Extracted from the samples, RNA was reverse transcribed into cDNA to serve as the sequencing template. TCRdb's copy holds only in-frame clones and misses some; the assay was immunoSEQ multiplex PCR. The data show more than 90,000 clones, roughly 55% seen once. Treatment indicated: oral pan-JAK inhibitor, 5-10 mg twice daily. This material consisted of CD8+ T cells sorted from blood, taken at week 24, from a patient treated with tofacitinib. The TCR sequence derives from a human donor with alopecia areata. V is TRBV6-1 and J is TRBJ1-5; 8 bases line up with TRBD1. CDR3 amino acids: CASSELTGGNQPQHF. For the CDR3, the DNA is TGTGCCAGCAGTGAACTCACAGGGGGGAATCAGCCCCAGCATTTT.